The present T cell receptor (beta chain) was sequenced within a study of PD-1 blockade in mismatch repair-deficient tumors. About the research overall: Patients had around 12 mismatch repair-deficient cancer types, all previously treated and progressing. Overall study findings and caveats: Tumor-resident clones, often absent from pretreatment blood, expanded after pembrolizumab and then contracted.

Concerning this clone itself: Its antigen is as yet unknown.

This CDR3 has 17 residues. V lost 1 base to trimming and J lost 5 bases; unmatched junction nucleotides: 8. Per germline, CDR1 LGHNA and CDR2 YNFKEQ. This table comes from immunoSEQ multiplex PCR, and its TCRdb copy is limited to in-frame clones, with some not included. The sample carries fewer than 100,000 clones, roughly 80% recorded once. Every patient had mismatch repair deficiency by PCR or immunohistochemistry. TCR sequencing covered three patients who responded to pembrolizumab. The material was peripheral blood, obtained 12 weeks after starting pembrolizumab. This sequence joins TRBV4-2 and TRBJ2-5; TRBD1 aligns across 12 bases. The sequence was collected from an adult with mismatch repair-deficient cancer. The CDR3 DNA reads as TGTGCCAGCAGCCAAGGACCTGGGACAGGGGGCTTGGAGACCCAGTACTTC. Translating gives CASSQGPGTGGLETQYF.